These 2 T cell receptor beta chains share one sample of origin, sequenced in a study of blood T cell repertoires in COVID-19. Data came from immunoSEQ multiplex PCR; TCRdb stores just in-frame clones and leaves some out. The top ten clones hold about 0.54% of a sample with 150,000 to 200,000 clones, around 90% of them seen once. Sequenced input: peripheral blood. These receptors all come from a man aged 50 to 60 with acute or convalescent COVID-19.

The V and J genes are TRBV6-4 and TRBJ2-1; 11 bases map to TRBD2. Trimming took 5 bases from V and 4 from J; bases not matched to a gene: 4. Germline assignment: CDR1 MRHNA and CDR2 SNTAGT. CDR3 length: 15 amino acids. CDR3 amino acids: CASSPGLADYNEQFF. The DNA for the CDR3 is TGTGCCAGCAGTCCGGGACTAGCGGATTACAATGAGCAGTTCTTC.

The chain couples TRBV11-2 to TRBJ1-1, with 8 bases lining up with TRBD1. Germline CDR1 and CDR2: SGHAT and FQNNGV. V gave up 3 bases and J gave up 3 bases; unmatched junction bases: 6. There are 15 residues in the CDR3. CDR3 sequence reads: CASSFGDRFYTEAFF. As DNA, the CDR3 is TGTGCCAGCAGCTTCGGGGACAGGTTTTACACTGAAGCTTTCTTT.